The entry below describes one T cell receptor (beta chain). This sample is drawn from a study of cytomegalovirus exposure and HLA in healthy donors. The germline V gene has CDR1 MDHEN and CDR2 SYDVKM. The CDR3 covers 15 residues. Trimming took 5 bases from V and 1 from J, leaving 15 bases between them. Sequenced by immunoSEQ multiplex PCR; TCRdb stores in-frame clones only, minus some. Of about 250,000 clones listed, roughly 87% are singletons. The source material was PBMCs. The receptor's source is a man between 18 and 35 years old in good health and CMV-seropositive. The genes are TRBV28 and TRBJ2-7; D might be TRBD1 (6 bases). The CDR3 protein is CASSEQGTMSYEQYF. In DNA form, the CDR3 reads TGTGCCAGCAGTGAGCAGGGGACCATGTCCTACGAGCAGTACTTC.